These 13 T cell receptor beta chains were all obtained from the same sample, sequenced in a study of cytomegalovirus exposure and HLA in healthy donors. Profiling relied on immunoSEQ multiplex PCR, and the TCRdb table lists in-frame clones only, not all of them. The sample carries around 130,000 clones, roughly 90% recorded once. What was sequenced was PBMCs. The receptors were sampled from a man aged 25 to 45 in good health and CMV-seronegative.

The chain joins TRBV28 to TRBJ1-2; TRBD1 agrees at 9 bases. The CDR3 spans 17 residues. CDR1 is MDHEN and CDR2 is SYDVKM in the germline V gene. Losses at the gene ends were 1 base for V and 5 bases for J; bases not matched to a gene: 11. CDR3 bases: TGTGCCAGCAGTTTATTATGGGACAGGGAGGGGAATTATGGCTACACCTTC. Translating gives CASSLLWDREGNYGYTF.

With respect to this clone: The same CDR3 arises from other DNA sequences in this sample as well. Written as DNA, the CDR3 is TGTGCCAGCAGCTTCACAGTGAACACTGAAGCTTTCTTT. Protein: CASSFTVNTEAFF. This chain uses TRBV27 with TRBJ1-1; no clear D gene. V was shortened by 6 bases and J by 0 bases, with 8 bases between the two germline ends. The germline CDR1 and CDR2 sequences are MNHEY and SMNVEV (reference sequence). CDR3 length equals 13 residues.

This chain joins TRBV11-1 and TRBJ2-5; 8 bases align to TRBD2. CDR3 size: 14 residues. The junction had 2 bases not matched to a gene; V was cut back by 3 bases and J by 2 bases. Germline-derived CDR1 and CDR2 are SGHAT and FQDESV (reference sequence). The CDR3 spells CASSFGGVQETQYF. DNA for the CDR3: TGTGCCAGCAGCTTCGGGGGGGTACAAGAGACCCAGTACTTC.

The chain carries TRBV28 and TRBJ2-7; no definite D call. Trimming removed 2 bases at V and 6 bases at J, with 8 bases between. The CDR3 has 12 amino acids. Germline lookup yields CDR1 MDHEN and CDR2 SYDVKM. Here the CDR3 reads CASSLQAAEQYF. CDR3 DNA sequence: TGTGCCAGCAGTTTACAGGCAGCCGAGCAGTACTTC.

The V gene is TRBV15, the J gene TRBJ1-2; the D is unclear. The CDR3 length is 15 residues. V gave up 3 bases and J gave up 4 bases, with 15 bases separating them. CDR1 and CDR2 (germline): LNHNV, YYDKDF (reference sequence). CDR3 sequence reads: CATSSSNPIGYGYTF. DNA of the CDR3: TGTGCCACCAGCAGTTCAAATCCCATCGGCTATGGCTACACCTTC.

The sample holds one count of this clone. The V call is TRBV5-6, the J call TRBJ2-7; D gene uncertain. V shed 6 bases and J shed 2 bases, with 15 bases lying between them. The CDR3 sequence is 14 residues long. The germline V gene has CDR1 SGHDT and CDR2 YYEEEE. In DNA, the CDR3 is TGTGCCAGCACTAAATATAGATTTACCTACGAGCAGTACTTC. It codes for CASTKYRFTYEQYF.

This clone was picked up one time. The chain recombines TRBV6-6 with TRBJ2-3; D is unclear. The CDR3 length is 13 residues. The germline V and J ends were trimmed by 6 bases and 3 bases, with 10 bases remaining between them. Germline assignment: CDR1 MNHNY and CDR2 SVGAGI (reference sequence). Here the CDR3 DNA reads TGTGCCAGCAGAATTGACAAGACAGATACGCAGTATTTT. Encoded protein: CASRIDKTDTQYF.

This sequence joins TRBV2 and TRBJ1-5, with D perhaps matching TRBD1 (5 bases). Per the germline V gene, CDR1 is SNHLY and CDR2 is FYNNEI. The CDR3 is made up of 15 amino acids. V dropped 9 bases and J dropped 7 bases, with 22 bases sitting between them. The CDR3 reads CASIGGTGGRQPQHF. The CDR3 DNA follows: TGTGCCAGTATCGGGGGGACGGGAGGAAGACAGCCCCAGCATTTT.

The J gene is TRBJ2-7, the V gene TRBV28, with a weak D call TRBD1 (6 bases). Germline V gene sequence: CDR1 MDHEN, CDR2 SYDVKM. V was clipped by 2 bases and J by 3 bases, with 8 bases between them. The CDR3 sequence is 13 residues long. DNA of the CDR3: TGTGCCAGCAGTTTAGGGACAAACTACGAGCAGTACTTC. This translates into CASSLGTNYEQYF.

This clone turned up a few times. The chain couples TRBV5-1 to TRBJ1-1; D unclear. Looked up from germline, CDR1 is SGHRS and CDR2 is YFSETQ. V was shortened by 4 bases and J by 4 bases, with 14 bases between the two germline ends. The CDR3 is made up of 14 amino acids. The CDR3 region has the DNA TGCGCCAGCAGCCCGGCAACGGGGAGCACTGAAGCTTTCTTT. Translating gives CASSPATGSTEAFF.

The chain recombines TRBV5-4 with TRBJ2-7, with D tentatively TRBD1 (6 bases). The germline V and J ends were trimmed by 4 bases and 3 bases, with 17 bases remaining between them. This CDR3 spans 15 amino acids. Germline loops: CDR1 SGHNT, CDR2 YYREEE (reference sequence). The CDR3 protein is CASSQGQPPLYEQYF. The CDR3 DNA sequence: TGTGCCAGCAGCCAGGGACAACCACCCCTCTACGAGCAGTACTTC.

This chain connects TRBV11-2 to TRBJ2-5; D ambiguous. Germline CDR1 is SGHAT and CDR2 is FQNNGV. The V end lost 1 base, the J end lost 1 base, and 7 bases lay between the germline ends. The CDR3 sequence is 14 residues long. CDR3 sequence: CASSLVAAQETQYF. CDR3 in DNA: TGTGCCAGCAGCTTAGTTGCGGCCCAAGAGACCCAGTACTTC.

The chain uses TRBV7-6 and TRBJ2-3; no definite D call. Trimming shortened V by 1 base and J by 2 bases, and 7 bases separated the two germline ends. Germline values: CDR1 SGHVS, CDR2 FNYEAQ. The CDR3 length is 14 residues. CDR3 coding DNA: TGTGCCAGCAGCTTAGGTCAGAACACAGATACGCAGTATTTT. Its translation is CASSLGQNTDTQYF.